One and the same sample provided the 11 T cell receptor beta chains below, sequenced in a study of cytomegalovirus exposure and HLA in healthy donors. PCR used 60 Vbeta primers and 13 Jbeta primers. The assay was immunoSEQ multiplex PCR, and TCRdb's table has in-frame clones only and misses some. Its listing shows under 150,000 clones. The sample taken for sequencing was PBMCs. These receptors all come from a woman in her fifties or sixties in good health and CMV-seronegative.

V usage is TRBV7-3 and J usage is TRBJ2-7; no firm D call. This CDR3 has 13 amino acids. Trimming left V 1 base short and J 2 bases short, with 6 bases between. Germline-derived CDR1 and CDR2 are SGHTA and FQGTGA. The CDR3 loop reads CASSLSPAYEQYF. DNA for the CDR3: TGTGCCAGCAGCTTAAGTCCTGCCTACGAGCAGTACTTC.

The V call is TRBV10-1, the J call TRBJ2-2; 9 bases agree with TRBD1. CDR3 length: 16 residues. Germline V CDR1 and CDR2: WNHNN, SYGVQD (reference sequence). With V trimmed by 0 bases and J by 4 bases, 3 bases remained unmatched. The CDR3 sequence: CASSESGTGSTGELFF. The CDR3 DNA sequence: TGCGCCAGCAGTGAGTCTGGGACAGGGTCCACCGGGGAGCTGTTTTTT.

The CDR3 loop reads CASSFGLAGSTDTQYF. The CDR3, as DNA: TGTGCCAGCAGCTTCGGACTAGCGGGCTCCACAGATACGCAGTATTTT. This chain uses TRBV11-3 with TRBJ2-3; the match to TRBD2 covers 11 bases. CDR3 length: 16 residues. V lost 3 bases and J lost 2; bases outside the gene matches: 4. CDR1 SGHNT and CDR2 YENEEA come from the germline V gene.

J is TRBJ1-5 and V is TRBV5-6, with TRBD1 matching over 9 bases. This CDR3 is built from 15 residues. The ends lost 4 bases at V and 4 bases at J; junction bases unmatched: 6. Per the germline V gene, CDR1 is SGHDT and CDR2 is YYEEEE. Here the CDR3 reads CASSRYDRGNQPQHF. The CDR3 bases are TGTGCCAGCAGCCGATACGACAGGGGGAATCAGCCCCAGCATTTT.

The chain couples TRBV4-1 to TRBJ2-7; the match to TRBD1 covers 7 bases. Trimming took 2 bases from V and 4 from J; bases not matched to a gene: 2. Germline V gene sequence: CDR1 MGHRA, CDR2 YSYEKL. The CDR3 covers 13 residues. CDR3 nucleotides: TGCGCCAGCAGCCAACGGGACAGTTACGAGCAGTACTTC. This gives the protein CASSQRDSYEQYF.

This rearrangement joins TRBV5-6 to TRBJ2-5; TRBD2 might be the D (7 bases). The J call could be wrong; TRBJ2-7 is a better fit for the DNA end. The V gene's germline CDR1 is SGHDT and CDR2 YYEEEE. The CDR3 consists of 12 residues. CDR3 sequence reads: CASSPGGHEQYF. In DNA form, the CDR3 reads TGTGCCAGCAGCCCCGGGGGGCACGAGCAGTACTTC.

In DNA form, the CDR3 reads TGTGCCAGCAGGTATTCGGGGGAAGCCTACACCTTC. Its translation: CASRYSGEAYTF. V is TRBV7-9 and J is TRBJ1-2; D is perhaps TRBD1 (5 bases). V lost 6 bases and J 10 bases, leaving 15 bases between the germline ends. Per germline, CDR1 SEHNR and CDR2 FQNEAQ (reference sequence). This CDR3 comprises 12 residues.

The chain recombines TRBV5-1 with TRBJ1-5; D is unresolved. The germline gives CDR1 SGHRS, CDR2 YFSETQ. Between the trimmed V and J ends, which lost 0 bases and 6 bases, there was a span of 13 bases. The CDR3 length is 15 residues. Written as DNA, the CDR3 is TGCGCCAGCAGCTTGGACGGGGAGGCGGGTCAGCCCCAGCATTTT. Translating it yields CASSLDGEAGQPQHF.

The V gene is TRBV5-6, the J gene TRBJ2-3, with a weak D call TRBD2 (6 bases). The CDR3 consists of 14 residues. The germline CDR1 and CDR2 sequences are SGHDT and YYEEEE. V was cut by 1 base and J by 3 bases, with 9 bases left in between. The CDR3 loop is CASSLPGRTDTQYF. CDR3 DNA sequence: TGTGCCAGCAGCTTGCCCGGGAGAACAGATACGCAGTATTTT.

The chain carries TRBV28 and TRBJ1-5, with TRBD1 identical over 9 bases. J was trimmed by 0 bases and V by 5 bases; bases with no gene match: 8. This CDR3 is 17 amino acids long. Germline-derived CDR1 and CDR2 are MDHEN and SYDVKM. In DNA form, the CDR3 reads TGTGCCAGCAGTACAGGGGGCGCCCGGAGTAGCAATCAGCCCCAGCATTTT. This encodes CASSTGGARSSNQPQHF.

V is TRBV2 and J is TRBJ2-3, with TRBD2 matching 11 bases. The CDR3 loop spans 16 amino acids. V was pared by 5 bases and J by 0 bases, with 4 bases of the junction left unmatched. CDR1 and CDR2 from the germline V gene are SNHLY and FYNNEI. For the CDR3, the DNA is TGTGCCAGCAGTTTGGGACTAGCGGTTAGCACAGATACGCAGTATTTT. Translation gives CASSLGLAVSTDTQYF.